Below, 4 T cell receptor beta chains from the same sample are listed, as sequenced in a study of early T cells in non-severe SARS-CoV-2 infection. Each CDR3 protein gets one entry after TCRdb re-called the 5' RACE reads with MiXCR. The table includes around 40,000 distinct CDR3 sequences, 11% detected once. Sample: whole blood. The receptors were gathered from an adult who was a healthcare worker with PCR-confirmed SARS-CoV-2 infection or an uninfected control (not recorded which).

This clonotype has a count of ten or more. The chain combines TRBV7-8 with TRBJ1-1, with D perhaps TRBD1 (5 bases). Trimming removed 2 bases at V and 0 bases at J, with 10 bases between. The CDR3 runs 15 residues. Germline V CDR1 and CDR2: SGHVS, FQNEAQ. In nucleotides, the CDR3 is TGTGCCAGCAGCTTAAGGGGATCTGTGAACACTGAAGCTTTCTTT. Translated, it gives CASSLRGSVNTEAFF.

This clonotype showed up just a few times. The rearrangement joins TRBV9 to TRBJ2-3; D possibly corresponds to TRBD2 (5 bases). The V and J ends lost 0 bases and 6 bases respectively, with 11 bases between them. CDR1 SGDLS and CDR2 YYNGEE come from the germline V gene. This CDR3 has 14 residues. CDR3 DNA sequence: TGTGCCAGCAGCGTAGCCTACCGCGGGGATACGCAGTATTTT. Protein: CASSVAYRGDTQYF.

This clonotype was seen ten or more times. The chain employs TRBV7-2 and TRBJ2-7; D tentatively fits TRBD1 or TRBD2 (7 bases each). CDR3 length: 14 amino acids. Germline CDR1 SGHTA, CDR2 FQGNSA. V was trimmed by 5 bases and J by 2 bases, leaving 13 bases between them. CDR3 amino acids: CASSIQGGAYEQYF. The CDR3 nucleotides read TGTGCCAGCAGCATCCAGGGGGGGGCCTACGAGCAGTACTTC.

This clonotype was seen ten or more times. This sequence joins TRBV10-3 and TRBJ2-6; 9 bases fit TRBD2. The CDR3 spans 18 residues. Germline CDR1 ENHRY, CDR2 SYGVKD. V dropped 5 bases and J dropped 0; count of bases not matched to a gene: 8. This chain's CDR3 is CAISLGSGGNSGANVLTF. The CDR3 nucleotides read TGTGCCATCAGTCTAGGTAGCGGGGGAAACTCTGGGGCCAACGTCCTGACTTTC.